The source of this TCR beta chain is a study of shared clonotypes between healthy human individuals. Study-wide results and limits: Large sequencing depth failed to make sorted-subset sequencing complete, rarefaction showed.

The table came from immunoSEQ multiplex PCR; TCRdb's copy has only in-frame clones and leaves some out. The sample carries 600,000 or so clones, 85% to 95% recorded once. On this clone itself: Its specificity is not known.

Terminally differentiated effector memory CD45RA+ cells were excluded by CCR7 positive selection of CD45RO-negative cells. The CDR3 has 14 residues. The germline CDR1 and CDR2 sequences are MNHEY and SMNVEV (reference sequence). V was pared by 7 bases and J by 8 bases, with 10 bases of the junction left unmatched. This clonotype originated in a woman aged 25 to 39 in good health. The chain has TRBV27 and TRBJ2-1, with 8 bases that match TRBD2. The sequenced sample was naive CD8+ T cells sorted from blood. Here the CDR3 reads CASKAGEVADEQFF. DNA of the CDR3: TGTGCCAGCAAAGCGGGAGAGGTGGCGGATGAGCAGTTCTTC.